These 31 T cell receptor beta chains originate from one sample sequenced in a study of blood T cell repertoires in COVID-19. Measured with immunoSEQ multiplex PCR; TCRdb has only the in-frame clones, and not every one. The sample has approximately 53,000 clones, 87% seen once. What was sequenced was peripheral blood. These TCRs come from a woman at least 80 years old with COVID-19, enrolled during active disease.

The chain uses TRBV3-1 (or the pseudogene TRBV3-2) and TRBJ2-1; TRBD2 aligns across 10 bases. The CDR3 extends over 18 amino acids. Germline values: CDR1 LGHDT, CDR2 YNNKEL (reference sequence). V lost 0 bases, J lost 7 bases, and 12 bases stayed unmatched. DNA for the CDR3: TGTGCCAGCAGCCAAGATAGAAGCGGGGGGGCCTTGGAAAATGAGCAGTTCTTC. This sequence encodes CASSQDRSGGALENEQFF.

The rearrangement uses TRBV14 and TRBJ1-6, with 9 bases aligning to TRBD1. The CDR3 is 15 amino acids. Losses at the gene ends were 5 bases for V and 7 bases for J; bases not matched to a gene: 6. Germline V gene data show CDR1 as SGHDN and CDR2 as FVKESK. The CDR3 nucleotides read TGTGCCAGCAGCTTAGGACAGGGGAGGAATTCACCCCTCCACTTT. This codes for CASSLGQGRNSPLHF.

Here the CDR3 DNA reads TGTGCCAGCAGCGTAGGGTGGGGACAGGGGGTCTACGAGCAGTACTTC. Protein: CASSVGWGQGVYEQYF. This chain joins TRBV9 and TRBJ2-7; 11 positions match TRBD1. Germline V lookup: CDR1 SGDLS, CDR2 YYNGEE. The ends lost 0 bases at V and 3 bases at J; junction bases unmatched: 5. The CDR3 consists of 16 residues.

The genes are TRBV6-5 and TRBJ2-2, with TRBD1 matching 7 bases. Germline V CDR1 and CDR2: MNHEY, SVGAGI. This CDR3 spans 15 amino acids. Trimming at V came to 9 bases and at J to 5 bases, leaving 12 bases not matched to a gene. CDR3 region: CASERDRVVTGELFF. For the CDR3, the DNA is TGTGCCAGTGAACGAGACAGGGTCGTTACCGGGGAGCTGTTTTTT.

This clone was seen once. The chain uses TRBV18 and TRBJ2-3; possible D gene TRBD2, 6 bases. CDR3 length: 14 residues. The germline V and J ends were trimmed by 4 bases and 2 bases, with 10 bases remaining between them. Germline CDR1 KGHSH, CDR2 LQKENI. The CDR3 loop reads CASSRDFDTDTQYF. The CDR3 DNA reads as TGTGCCAGCTCACGGGACTTCGACACAGATACGCAGTATTTT.

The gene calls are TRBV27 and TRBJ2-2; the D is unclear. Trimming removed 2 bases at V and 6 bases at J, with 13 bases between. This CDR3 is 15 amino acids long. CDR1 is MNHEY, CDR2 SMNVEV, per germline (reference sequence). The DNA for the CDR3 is TGTGCCAGCAGTTTAGGAAACGGGTGGCCCGGGGAGCTGTTTTTT. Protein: CASSLGNGWPGELFF.

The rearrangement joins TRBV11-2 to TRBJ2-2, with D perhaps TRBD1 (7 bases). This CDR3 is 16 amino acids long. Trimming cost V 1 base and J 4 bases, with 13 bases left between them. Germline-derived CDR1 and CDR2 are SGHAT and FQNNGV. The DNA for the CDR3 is TGTGCCAGCAGCTTAGTGGGAGGACAGGTCACCGGGGAGCTGTTTTTT. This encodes CASSLVGGQVTGELFF.

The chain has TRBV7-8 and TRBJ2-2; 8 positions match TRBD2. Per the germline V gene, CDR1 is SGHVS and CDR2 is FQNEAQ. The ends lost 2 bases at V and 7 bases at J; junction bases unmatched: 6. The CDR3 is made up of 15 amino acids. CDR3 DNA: TGTGCCAGCAGCTTAATTCTGGCGGGAGGCGGGGAGCTGTTTTTT. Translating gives CASSLILAGGGELFF. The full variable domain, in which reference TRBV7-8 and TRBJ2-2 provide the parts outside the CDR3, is GAGVSQSPRYKVAKRGQDVALRCDPISGHVSLFWYQQALGQGPEFLTYFQNEAQLDKSGLPSDRFFAERPEGSVSTLKIQRTQQEDSAVYLCASSLILAGGGELFFGEGSRLTVL.

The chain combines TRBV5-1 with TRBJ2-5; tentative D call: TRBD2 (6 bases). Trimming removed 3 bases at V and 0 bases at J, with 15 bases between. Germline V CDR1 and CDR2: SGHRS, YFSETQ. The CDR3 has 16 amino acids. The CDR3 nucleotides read TGCGCCAGCAGCTCCAGTCTAGCGAACCACCAAGAGACCCAGTACTTC. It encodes CASSSSLANHQETQYF.

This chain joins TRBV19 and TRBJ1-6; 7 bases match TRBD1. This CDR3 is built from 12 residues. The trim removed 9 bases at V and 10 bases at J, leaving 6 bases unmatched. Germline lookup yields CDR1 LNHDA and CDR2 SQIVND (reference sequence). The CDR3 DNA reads TGTGCCAGCCGACAGGGAGGCTCACCCCTCCACTTT. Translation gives CASRQGGSPLHF.

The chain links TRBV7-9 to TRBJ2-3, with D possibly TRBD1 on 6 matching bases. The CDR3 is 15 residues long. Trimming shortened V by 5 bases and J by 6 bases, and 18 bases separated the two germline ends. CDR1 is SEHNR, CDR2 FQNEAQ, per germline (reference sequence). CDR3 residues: CASSKKSDRPDTQYF. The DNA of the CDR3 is TGTGCCAGCAGCAAAAAGTCGGACAGACCGGATACGCAGTATTTT.

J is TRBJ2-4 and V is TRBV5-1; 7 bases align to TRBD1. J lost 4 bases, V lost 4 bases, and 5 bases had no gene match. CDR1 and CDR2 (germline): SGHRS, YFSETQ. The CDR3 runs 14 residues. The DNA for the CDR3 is TGCGCCAGCAGCACCTCGGGACAGAAAAACATTCAGTACTTC. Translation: CASSTSGQKNIQYF. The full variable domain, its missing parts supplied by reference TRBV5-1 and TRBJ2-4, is KAGVTQTPRYLIKTRGQQVTLSCSPISGHRSVSWYQQTPGQGLQFLFEYFSETQRNKGNFPGRFSGRQFSNSRSEMNVSTLELGDSALYLCASSTSGQKNIQYFGAGTRLSVL.

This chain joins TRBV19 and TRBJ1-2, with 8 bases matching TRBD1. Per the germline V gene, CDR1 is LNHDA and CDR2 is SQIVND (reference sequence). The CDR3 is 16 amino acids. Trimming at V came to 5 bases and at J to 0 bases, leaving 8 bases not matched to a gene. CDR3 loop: CASSPAGTGANYGYTF. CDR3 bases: TGTGCCAGTAGTCCGGCTGGGACAGGAGCTAACTATGGCTACACCTTC.

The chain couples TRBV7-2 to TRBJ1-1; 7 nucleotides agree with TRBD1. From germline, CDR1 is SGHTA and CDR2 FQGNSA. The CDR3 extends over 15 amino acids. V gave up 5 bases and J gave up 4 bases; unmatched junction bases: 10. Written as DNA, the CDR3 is TGTGCCAGCAGCGCGCACCACAGGGGAGGCACTGAAGCTTTCTTT. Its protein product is CASSAHHRGGTEAFF.

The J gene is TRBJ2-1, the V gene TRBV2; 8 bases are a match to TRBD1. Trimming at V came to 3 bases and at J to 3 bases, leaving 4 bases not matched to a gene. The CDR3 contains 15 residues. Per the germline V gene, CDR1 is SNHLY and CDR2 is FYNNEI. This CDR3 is CASSEQGAFYNEQFF. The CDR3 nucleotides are TGTGCCAGCAGTGAGCAGGGGGCGTTCTACAATGAGCAGTTCTTC.

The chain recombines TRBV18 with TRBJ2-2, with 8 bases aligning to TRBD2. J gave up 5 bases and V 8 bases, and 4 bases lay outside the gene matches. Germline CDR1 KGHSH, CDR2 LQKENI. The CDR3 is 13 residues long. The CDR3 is CASPTSATGELFF. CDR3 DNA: TGTGCCAGCCCGACTAGCGCTACCGGGGAGCTGTTTTTT.

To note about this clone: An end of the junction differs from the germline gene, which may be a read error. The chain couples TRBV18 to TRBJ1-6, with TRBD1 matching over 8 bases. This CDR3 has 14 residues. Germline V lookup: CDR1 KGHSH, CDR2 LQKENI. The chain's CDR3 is CASAPGQANSPLHF. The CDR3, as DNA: TGTGCCAGCGCACCGGGACAGGCAAATTCACCCCTCCACTTT.

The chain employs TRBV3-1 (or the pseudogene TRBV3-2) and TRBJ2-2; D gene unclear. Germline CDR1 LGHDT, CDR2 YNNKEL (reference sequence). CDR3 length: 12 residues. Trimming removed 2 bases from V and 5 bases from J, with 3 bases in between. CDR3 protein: CASSQRTGELFF. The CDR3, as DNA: TGTGCCAGCAGCCAACGGACCGGGGAGCTGTTTTTT.

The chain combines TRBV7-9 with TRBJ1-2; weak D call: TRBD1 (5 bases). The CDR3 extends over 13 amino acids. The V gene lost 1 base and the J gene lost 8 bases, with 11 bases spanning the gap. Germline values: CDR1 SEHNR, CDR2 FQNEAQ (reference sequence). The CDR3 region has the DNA TGTGCCAGCAGCTTAGGCAGGGTAGAAGGCTACACCTTC. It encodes CASSLGRVEGYTF.

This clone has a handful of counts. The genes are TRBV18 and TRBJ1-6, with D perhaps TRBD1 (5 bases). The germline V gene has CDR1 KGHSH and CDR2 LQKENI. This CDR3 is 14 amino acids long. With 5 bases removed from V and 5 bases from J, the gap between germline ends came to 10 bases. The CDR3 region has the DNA TGTGCCAGCTCAGGGACTGAGGATAATTCACCCCTCCACTTT. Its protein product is CASSGTEDNSPLHF.

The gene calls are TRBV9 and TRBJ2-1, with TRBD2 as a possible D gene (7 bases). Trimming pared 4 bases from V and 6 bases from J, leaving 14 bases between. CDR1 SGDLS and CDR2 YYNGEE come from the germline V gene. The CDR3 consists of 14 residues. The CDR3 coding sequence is TGTGCCAGCAGCTCCTTTGGGGGGGCCAATGAGCAGTTCTTC. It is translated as CASSSFGGANEQFF.

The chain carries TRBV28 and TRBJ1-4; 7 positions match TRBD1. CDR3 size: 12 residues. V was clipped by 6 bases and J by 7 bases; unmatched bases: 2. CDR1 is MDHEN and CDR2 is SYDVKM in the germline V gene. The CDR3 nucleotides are TGTGCCAGCAGATACAGGGGTGAAAAACTGTTTTTT. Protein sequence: CASRYRGEKLFF.

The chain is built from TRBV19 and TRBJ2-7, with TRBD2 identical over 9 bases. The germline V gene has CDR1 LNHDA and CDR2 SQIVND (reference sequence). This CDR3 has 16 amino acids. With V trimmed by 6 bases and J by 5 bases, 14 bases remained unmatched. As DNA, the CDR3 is TGTGCCAGTAGGGATGCAATAGCGGGGGACTCGGACGAGCAGTACTTC. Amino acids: CASRDAIAGDSDEQYF.

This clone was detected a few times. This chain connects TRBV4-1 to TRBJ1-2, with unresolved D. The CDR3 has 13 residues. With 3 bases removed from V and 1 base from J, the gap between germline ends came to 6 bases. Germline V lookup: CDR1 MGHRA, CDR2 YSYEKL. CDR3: CASSHVVNYGYTF. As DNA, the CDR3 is TGCGCCAGCAGCCACGTAGTTAACTATGGCTACACCTTC.

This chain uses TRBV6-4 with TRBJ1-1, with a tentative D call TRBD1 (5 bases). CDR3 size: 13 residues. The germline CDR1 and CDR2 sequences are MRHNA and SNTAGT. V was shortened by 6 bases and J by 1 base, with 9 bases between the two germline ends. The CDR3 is CASRATGNTEAFF. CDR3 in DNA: TGTGCCAGCAGGGCTACAGGGAACACTGAAGCTTTCTTT.

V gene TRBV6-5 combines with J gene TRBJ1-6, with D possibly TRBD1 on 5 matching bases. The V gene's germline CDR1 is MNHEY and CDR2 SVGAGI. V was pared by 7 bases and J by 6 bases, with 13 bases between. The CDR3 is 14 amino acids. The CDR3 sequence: CASTVIDSNSPLHF. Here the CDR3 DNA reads TGTGCCAGCACCGTAATAGACAGTAATTCACCCCTCCACTTT.

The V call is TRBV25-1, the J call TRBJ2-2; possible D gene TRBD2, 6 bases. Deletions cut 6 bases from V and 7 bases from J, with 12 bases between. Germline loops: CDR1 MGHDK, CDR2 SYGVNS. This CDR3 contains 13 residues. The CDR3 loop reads CASSAVGGGELFF. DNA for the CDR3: TGTGCCAGCAGCGCCGTGGGGGGCGGGGAGCTGTTTTTT. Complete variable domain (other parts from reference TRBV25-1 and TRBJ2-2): EADIYQTPRYLVIGTGKKITLECSQTMGHDKMYWYQQDPGMELHLIHYSYGVNSTEKGDLSSESTVSRIRTEHFPLTLESARPSHTSQYLCASSAVGGGELFFGEGSRLTVL.

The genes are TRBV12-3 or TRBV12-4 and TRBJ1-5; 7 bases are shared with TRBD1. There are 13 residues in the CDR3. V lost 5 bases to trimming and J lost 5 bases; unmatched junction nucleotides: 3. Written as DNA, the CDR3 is TGTGCCAGCAGTCAGACAGGGTATCAGCCCCAGCATTTT. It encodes CASSQTGYQPQHF.

The chain's CDR3 is CASRSTPGQRAYEQYF. As DNA, the CDR3 is TGTGCCAGCAGGTCGACTCCGGGACAGAGAGCCTACGAGCAGTACTTC. The chain uses TRBV5-5 and TRBJ2-7; 7 bases map to TRBD1. Germline V gene sequence: CDR1 SGHKS, CDR2 YYEKEE (reference sequence). The V gene end was trimmed by 5 bases and the J gene end by 2 bases; junction bases not matched to a gene: 13. This CDR3 is built from 16 residues.

CDR3 amino acids: CASRSTGYNTEAFF. CDR3 coding DNA: TGTGCCAGCAGGTCGACAGGGTACAACACTGAAGCTTTCTTT. The chain recombines TRBV6-5 with TRBJ1-1; 7 bases match TRBD1. The V and J ends lost 6 bases and 2 bases, in that order; junction bases with no gene match: 6. Germline loops: CDR1 MNHEY, CDR2 SVGAGI. The CDR3 is made up of 14 amino acids.

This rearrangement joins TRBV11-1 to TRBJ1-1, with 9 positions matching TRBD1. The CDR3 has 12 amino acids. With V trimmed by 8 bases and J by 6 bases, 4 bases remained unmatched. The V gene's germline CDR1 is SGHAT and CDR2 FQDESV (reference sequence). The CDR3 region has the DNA TGTGCCAGCGGGACAGGGTTATCTGAAGCTTTCTTT. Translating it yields CASGTGLSEAFF.